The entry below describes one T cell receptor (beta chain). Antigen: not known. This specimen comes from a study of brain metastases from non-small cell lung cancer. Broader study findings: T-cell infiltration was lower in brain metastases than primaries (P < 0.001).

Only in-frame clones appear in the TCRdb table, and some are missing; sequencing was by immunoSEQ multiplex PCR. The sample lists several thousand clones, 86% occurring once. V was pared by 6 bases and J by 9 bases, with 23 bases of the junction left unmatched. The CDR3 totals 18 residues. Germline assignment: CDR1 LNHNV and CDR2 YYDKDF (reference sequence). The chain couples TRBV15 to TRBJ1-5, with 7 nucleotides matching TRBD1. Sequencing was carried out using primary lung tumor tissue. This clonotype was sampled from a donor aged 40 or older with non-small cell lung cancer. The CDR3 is CATSFGTATGVAGGPQHF. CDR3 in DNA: TGTGCCACCAGTTTCGGGACAGCCACAGGTGTAGCGGGGGGGCCCCAGCATTTT.